This T cell receptor beta chain is from a study of blood T cell repertoires in COVID-19. Across the study: Both acute and convalescent COVID-19 samples were obtained from the United States, Italy and Spain. T cells, B-cell-depleted T cells, or PBMCs supplied cDNA or gDNA.

How the authors handled the data: Cell counts per sample came from amplifying reference gene primers. Here immunoSEQ multiplex PCR was the method, and the copy in TCRdb shows in-frame clones only, minus some. Clonal size and the V and J genes are those of that table, whereas D and trimming came from the DNA. The sample lists approximately 170,000 clones; roughly 90% were seen once. This CDR3 has 13 amino acids. V trimming: 5 bases; J trimming: 8 bases; junction bases outside the gene matches: 6. The germline CDR1 and CDR2 sequences are KGHDR and SFDVKD. Sequencing was carried out using peripheral blood. This chain uses TRBV24-1 with TRBJ1-2; 8 bases fit TRBD1. This TCR was sampled from a man between 60 and 75 years old with acute or convalescent COVID-19. The CDR3 reads CATSAGTGDGYTF. In DNA, the CDR3 is TGTGCCACCAGTGCCGGGACAGGAGACGGCTACACCTTC.